This is a list of T cell receptor beta chains from one sample in a study of blood T cell repertoires in COVID-19. Profiling relied on immunoSEQ multiplex PCR, and the TCRdb table lists in-frame clones only, not all of them. The profile shows 200,000 to 250,000 clones, roughly nine tenths of them singletons. The sequenced sample was peripheral blood. These receptor sequences come from a man in his sixties with acute or convalescent COVID-19. CDR3s include the opening cysteine and the closing phenylalanine or tryptophan. Each record gives: clone size, J gene, D gene, V gene, CDR3 DNA, CDR3 protein. The D gene is left open where the match is weak. Some rows mark clone size as missing; the rest say once, few, many or name a class of expanded clone.

clone size: once; J gene: TRBJ2-5; D gene: NA; V gene: TRBV6-5; CDR3 DNA: TGTGCCAGCAGTTACGGGGCAGCGGAGGGGACCCAGTACTTC; CDR3 protein: CASSYGAAEGTQYF
clone size: few; J gene: TRBJ2-5; D gene: TRBD2; V gene: TRBV11-3; CDR3 DNA: TGTGCCAGCAGCTTAGGGGGGACTAGCCAAGAGACCCAGTACTTC; CDR3 protein: CASSLGGTSQETQYF
clone size: NA; J gene: TRBJ2-6; D gene: NA; V gene: TRBV18; CDR3 DNA: TGTGCCAGCTCACCAGGACTTTCCGACGGGGCCAACGTCCTGACTTTC; CDR3 protein: CASSPGLSDGANVLTF
clone size: NA; J gene: TRBJ2-3; D gene: TRBD1; V gene: TRBV4-1; CDR3 DNA: TGCGCCAGCAGCCTGGGACAGGGAACAGATACGCAGTATTTT; CDR3 protein: CASSLGQGTDTQYF
clone size: NA; J gene: TRBJ2-1; D gene: NA; V gene: TRBV27; CDR3 DNA: TGTGCCAGCACCGCGAGGGAGGGAGGACAGAATGAGCAGTTCTTC; CDR3 protein: CASTAREGGQNEQFF
clone size: NA; J gene: TRBJ1-2; D gene: TRBD1; V gene: TRBV25-1; CDR3 DNA: TGTGCCAGCAGTCCTCTACTATTAGGACAGGGGGGAAACTATGGCTACACCTTC; CDR3 protein: CASSPLLLGQGGNYGYTF
clone size: NA; J gene: TRBJ2-6; D gene: NA; V gene: TRBV25-1; CDR3 DNA: TGTGCCAGCAGTGAGTTGACAGGAAGCTCTGGGGCCAACGTCCTGACTTTC; CDR3 protein: CASSELTGSSGANVLTF
clone size: NA; J gene: TRBJ2-5; D gene: TRBD1; V gene: TRBV19; CDR3 DNA: TGTGCCAGTAGTCCAAGGACAGGGGGGGTCCAACAAGAGACCCAGTACTTC; CDR3 protein: CASSPRTGGVQQETQYF
clone size: NA; J gene: TRBJ2-1; D gene: NA; V gene: TRBV7-2; CDR3 DNA: TGTGCCAGCAGCCGAGGAATGCACAATGAGCAGTTCTTC; CDR3 protein: CASSRGMHNEQFF
clone size: NA; J gene: TRBJ2-7; D gene: TRBD2; V gene: TRBV19; CDR3 DNA: TGTGCCAGTAGTACCACTAGCGGGGGTACCTACGAGCAGTACTTC; CDR3 protein: CASSTTSGGTYEQYF
clone size: NA; J gene: TRBJ2-3; D gene: NA; V gene: TRBV7-9; CDR3 DNA: TGTGCCAGCAGGTCTCGAGCCCTTAGCACAGATACGCAGTATTTT; CDR3 protein: CASRSRALSTDTQYF
clone size: NA; J gene: TRBJ2-7; D gene: TRBD2; V gene: TRBV6-6; CDR3 DNA: TGTGCCAGCAGTTTATTAGCGGGAGCGCCCGAGCAGTACTTC; CDR3 protein: CASSLLAGAPEQYF
clone size: NA; J gene: TRBJ2-7; D gene: NA; V gene: TRBV5-1; CDR3 DNA: TGCGCCAGCAGCTCTTACAGGGAATCCTACGAGCAGTACTTC; CDR3 protein: CASSSYRESYEQYF
clone size: NA; J gene: TRBJ1-5; D gene: NA; V gene: TRBV29-1; CDR3 DNA: TGCAGCGTTACTACCGGGACAAGCAATCAGCCCCAGCATTTT; CDR3 protein: CSVTTGTSNQPQHF
clone size: NA; J gene: TRBJ2-7; D gene: TRBD2; V gene: TRBV13; CDR3 DNA: TGTGCCAGCGGAACAGGAGAATCCGGGACTAGCGGGAGTCATCCGAACTACGAGCAGTACTTC; CDR3 protein: CASGTGESGTSGSHPNYEQYF
clone size: NA; J gene: TRBJ2-1; D gene: TRBD2; V gene: TRBV7-9; CDR3 DNA: TGTGCCAGCAGCTTATCGGGAGGGAGTTACAATGAGCAGTTCTTC; CDR3 protein: CASSLSGGSYNEQFF
clone size: NA; J gene: TRBJ1-5; D gene: TRBD1; V gene: TRBV6-5; CDR3 DNA: TGTGCCAGCATTGGAGACAGGGGGCTTCAGCCCCAGCATTTT; CDR3 protein: CASIGDRGLQPQHF
clone size: NA; J gene: TRBJ2-7; D gene: NA; V gene: TRBV6-2/TRBV6-3; CDR3 DNA: TGTGCCAGCAGTTACTCCCTTCACTCTAGCGTCCCCTACGAGCAGTACTTC; CDR3 protein: CASSYSLHSSVPYEQYF
clone size: NA; J gene: TRBJ1-1; D gene: TRBD1; V gene: TRBV27; CDR3 DNA: TGTGCCAGCAGTTATAGAGACCTAAGACAGGGCCAGGCTTTCTTT; CDR3 protein: CASSYRDLRQGQAFF
clone size: NA; J gene: TRBJ1-5; D gene: TRBD1; V gene: TRBV7-3; CDR3 DNA: TGTGCCAGCAGCTTACCTAGGACAGGTCATCAGGGCTGGTATGGGGGCAATCAGCCCCAGCATTTT; CDR3 protein: CASSLPRTGHQGWYGGNQPQHF
clone size: NA; J gene: TRBJ1-5; D gene: TRBD1; V gene: TRBV28; CDR3 DNA: TGTGCCAGCAGTTTATTCTTTCGTTTTGGACAGGGGAATCAGCCCCAGCATTTT; CDR3 protein: CASSLFFRFGQGNQPQHF
clone size: once; J gene: TRBJ2-6; D gene: NA; V gene: TRBV7-9; CDR3 DNA: TGTGCCAGCAGCTTTCCCAGCGGGTTATACTCCTCTGGGGCCAACGTCCTGACTTTC; CDR3 protein: CASSFPSGLYSSGANVLTF
clone size: NA; J gene: TRBJ1-2; D gene: NA; V gene: TRBV5-8; CDR3 DNA: TGTGCCAGCAGCTTGGACAGGCCTAACTATGGCTACACCTTC; CDR3 protein: CASSLDRPNYGYTF
clone size: NA; J gene: TRBJ2-6; D gene: NA; V gene: TRBV6-5; CDR3 DNA: TGTGCCAGCAGTTGGGACACCTCTGGGGCCAACGTCCTGACTTTC; CDR3 protein: CASSWDTSGANVLTF
clone size: NA; J gene: TRBJ1-1; D gene: NA; V gene: TRBV30; CDR3 DNA: TGTGCCTCAACACCACCTGTCATGTTCATGAACACTGAAGCTTTCTTT; CDR3 protein: CASTPPVMFMNTEAFF
clone size: NA; J gene: TRBJ1-1; D gene: TRBD1; V gene: TRBV18; CDR3 DNA: TGTGCCAGCTCAGGGGACAGGGCGGGCACTGAAGCTTTCTTT; CDR3 protein: CASSGDRAGTEAFF
clone size: NA; J gene: TRBJ1-1; D gene: NA; V gene: TRBV5-5; CDR3 DNA: TGTGCCAGCAGCTCCCGCCCGGGGGTTCGGGCCTCGAACACTGAAGCTTTCTTT; CDR3 protein: CASSSRPGVRASNTEAFF
clone size: NA; J gene: TRBJ2-2; D gene: TRBD2; V gene: TRBV5-1; CDR3 DNA: TGCGCCAGCACCCGGGAGGGCGCCGGGGAGCTGTTTTTT; CDR3 protein: CASTREGAGELFF
clone size: once; J gene: TRBJ1-4; D gene: NA; V gene: TRBV19; CDR3 DNA: TGTGCCAGTATGCGGGTCGGGGGATCCGGTGAAAAACTGTTTTTT; CDR3 protein: CASMRVGGSGEKLFF
clone size: NA; J gene: TRBJ2-5; D gene: TRBD1; V gene: TRBV5-1; CDR3 DNA: TGCGCCAGCCGACAGGGGAGTCGTGAGACCCAGTACTTC; CDR3 protein: CASRQGSRETQYF
clone size: NA; J gene: TRBJ1-1; D gene: NA; V gene: TRBV7-8; CDR3 DNA: TGTGCCAGCAGCTTAGCCCTGGCCACCGAATCGGGAGCTTTCTTT; CDR3 protein: CASSLALATESGAFF
clone size: NA; J gene: TRBJ1-1; D gene: NA; V gene: TRBV9; CDR3 DNA: TGTGCCAGCAGCGTAAAGTCAGGGCAAACTGAAGCTTTCTTT; CDR3 protein: CASSVKSGQTEAFF
clone size: once; J gene: TRBJ2-1; D gene: NA; V gene: TRBV5-4; CDR3 DNA: TGTGCCAGCAGCCCCAGGGGCGTTTACAATGAGCAGTTCTTC; CDR3 protein: CASSPRGVYNEQFF
clone size: NA; J gene: TRBJ1-5; D gene: TRBD1; V gene: TRBV3-1/TRBV3-2; CDR3 DNA: TGTGCCAGCAGCCAAGATAGGGGGCGTAGCAATCAGCCCCAGCATTTT; CDR3 protein: CASSQDRGRSNQPQHF
clone size: NA; J gene: TRBJ1-2; D gene: NA; V gene: TRBV27; CDR3 DNA: TGTGCCAGCAGTACAGGATATGGCTACACCTTC; CDR3 protein: CASSTGYGYTF
clone size: NA; J gene: TRBJ2-7; D gene: NA; V gene: TRBV7-9; CDR3 DNA: TGTGCCAGCAGCTCCGACTACCATCCCTACGAGCAGTACTTC; CDR3 protein: CASSSDYHPYEQYF
clone size: NA; J gene: TRBJ1-3; D gene: NA; V gene: TRBV19; CDR3 DNA: TGTGCCAGTATCTCGATAAAGGGGCAGGCTGGAAACACCATATATTTT; CDR3 protein: CASISIKGQAGNTIYF
clone size: few; J gene: TRBJ1-2; D gene: NA; V gene: TRBV19; CDR3 DNA: TGTGCCAGTAGCCAACAGGGAGCCTATGGCTACACCTTC; CDR3 protein: CASSQQGAYGYTF
clone size: NA; J gene: TRBJ2-5; D gene: TRBD2; V gene: TRBV11-3; CDR3 DNA: TGTGCCAGCAGCCCGACGGGGGGATCCGAGACCCAGTACTTC; CDR3 protein: CASSPTGGSETQYF
clone size: NA; J gene: TRBJ2-3; D gene: TRBD2; V gene: TRBV10-3; CDR3 DNA: TGTGCCATCAGTGAAACTGGACTAGGAAGGTTGACAGATACGCAGTATTTT; CDR3 protein: CAISETGLGRLTDTQYF
clone size: NA; J gene: TRBJ1-1; D gene: NA; V gene: TRBV3-1/TRBV3-2; CDR3 DNA: TGTGCCAGCAGCCGAGAGACACGAAACACTGAAGCTTTCTTT; CDR3 protein: CASSRETRNTEAFF